This T cell receptor beta chain appears in the sequencing data of a study of blood T cells in healthy people across ages. Germline CDR1 SGHRS, CDR2 YFSETQ. J lost 5 bases, V lost 1 base, and 5 bases had no gene match. CDR3 length: 14 residues. Together with a sample-barcoded 5' primer, a J-beta primer mix was included in a second PCR lasting about 7 to 11 cycles. TCRdb independently ran MiXCR on the 5' RACE reads; one entry per CDR3 protein. Seen here are more than 1,000,000 distinct CDR3 sequences, almost 25% observed once, and the top ten hold 0.65% to 0.75%. This clonotype was picked up a small number of times. These data are also associated with another study on T cells of mothers and their children. This second study notes: Reads recorded for TCR beta CDR3 numbered over 9.5 million per mother and roughly 3 million per child. Thymic selection molds TCR recombination products alike in related and unrelated pairs. Persisting microchimeric T cell clones went undetected.

V is TRBV5-1 and J is TRBJ1-2; 7 nucleotides align to TRBD1. Sequences were obtained from blood. This TCR derives from a girl aged 2 to 9 in good health. Here the CDR3 DNA reads TGCGCCAGCAGCTTGTCCCCAGGGGGATATGGCTACACCTTC. It translates to CASSLSPGGYGYTF.